What follows is one T cell receptor beta chain and its context. This sample stems from a study of blood T cell repertoires in COVID-19. Overall study: Whether acute or convalescent, the COVID-19 samples came from the United States, Italy and Spain.

Under the authors' procedure: Amplified reference gene primers provided the basis for estimating nucleated cell counts. Assay: immunoSEQ multiplex PCR; the TCRdb copy retains only in-frame clones and omits some. That table furnishes V, J and clone size, whereas the DNA furnished D and trimming. Of fewer than 250,000 clones in the sample, roughly 80% were seen once. The origin of this receptor is a woman aged 45 to 65 with acute or convalescent COVID-19. The material sequenced was peripheral blood.

Here the CDR3 DNA reads TGCAGCGTTGACGGGCTAGCGGGAGCGAGCTCCTACAATGAGCAGTTCTTC. Translation gives CSVDGLAGASSYNEQFF. The rearrangement joins TRBV29-1 to TRBJ2-1; TRBD2 aligns across 10 bases. Trimming removed 3 bases from V and 0 bases from J; junction bases left unmatched: 8. The CDR3 totals 17 residues. The germline V gene encodes CDR1 SQVTM and CDR2 ANQGSEA.